These T cell receptor beta chains were read from a single sample in a study of T-cell memory formation after mild COVID-19. TCRdb ran MiXCR on the 5' RACE reads and lists one entry per CDR3 protein. The sample consists of 140,000 to 150,000 distinct CDR3 sequences, 19% of them appearing once. Sequencing was performed on PBMCs or a T cell subset sorted from them (not recorded which). The source of these receptors is an adult woman who had mild COVID-19 (a few samples of this study predate the infection). Cell type and time point are not known. Both conserved end residues are part of each CDR3. The order of the fields is CDR3 length, J gene, V gene, CDR3 protein.

length: 12
J: TRBJ2-2
V: TRBV30
CDR3: CAWSERSGELFF

length: 18
J: TRBJ1-5
V: TRBV4-2
CDR3: CASSQDYRQGSRNQPQHF

length: 14
J: TRBJ1-1
V: TRBV10-3
CDR3: CAIKENPGDTEAFF

length: 15
J: TRBJ1-1
V: TRBV10-3
CDR3: CAINAGTAMNTEAFF

length: 14
J: TRBJ2-5
V: TRBV12-3/TRBV12-4
CDR3: CASSSRTRRETQYF

length: 15
J: TRBJ2-7
V: TRBV24-1
CDR3: CATSDGPAFSYEQYF

length: 15
J: TRBJ1-1
V: TRBV3-1
CDR3: CASSQDYVLATFAFF

length: 14
J: TRBJ2-5
V: TRBV12-3/TRBV12-4
CDR3: CASSLGLAGETQYF

length: 15
J: TRBJ2-7
V: TRBV27
CDR3: CASSSLVRTSGATYF

length: 16
J: TRBJ1-1
V: TRBV30
CDR3: CAWSHTLVSTFTEAFF

length: 13
J: TRBJ1-2
V: TRBV20-1
CDR3: CSAPGQGNYGYTF

length: 15
J: TRBJ2-2
V: TRBV5-1
CDR3: CASSNSGPWAGELFF

length: 11
J: TRBJ2-1
V: TRBV12-3/TRBV12-4
CDR3: CASSQTGGQFF

length: 13
J: TRBJ1-1
V: TRBV12-3/TRBV12-4
CDR3: CASSETGGTGAFF

length: 18
J: TRBJ2-2
V: TRBV5-6
CDR3: CASSRPIVAGGLTGELFF

length: 15
J: TRBJ2-7
V: TRBV30
CDR3: CAWSASFLGPYEQYF

length: 18
J: TRBJ2-1
V: TRBV7-3
CDR3: CASSLQASGAASYNEQFF

length: 13
J: TRBJ2-7
V: TRBV7-2
CDR3: CASSSPNGYEQYF

length: 15
J: TRBJ1-1
V: TRBV12-3/TRBV12-4
CDR3: CASSSPGQMNTEAFF

length: 14
J: TRBJ2-2
V: TRBV6-5
CDR3: CASSYSRDTGELFF

length: 13
J: TRBJ2-7
V: TRBV29-1
CDR3: CSVVAGASYEQYF

length: 18
J: TRBJ2-2
V: TRBV10-2
CDR3: CASIRRTSGDANTGELFF

length: 15
J: TRBJ1-5
V: TRBV2
CDR3: CASSDPDSYNQPQHF

length: 11
J: TRBJ1-1
V: TRBV5-1
CDR3: CASSPGTEAFF

length: 14
J: TRBJ2-7
V: TRBV9
CDR3: CASSVGLDSYEQYF

length: 14
J: TRBJ2-7
V: TRBV7-9
CDR3: CASTSVRRAYEQYF